These 2 T cell receptor beta chains share one sample of origin, sequenced in a study of response to subunit inactivated influenza vaccine (dated by TCRdb to the late 2010s). The library was built by means of RT-PCR. Sequencing used an Illumina HiSeq 2500. TCRdb reprocessed the public reads (quality trimming at Q25 with fastp, clone calling with MiXCR) and kept in-frame beta chains. All rows with the same CDR3 protein become a single entry with the most common DNA and genes. The sample table records about 780,000 distinct CDR3 sequences; about 18% of these occur just once. Approximately 11% of the sample goes to the ten largest clones. The material sequenced was PBMCs from blood, taken more than 4 days after vaccination. The receptor set was obtained from a man aged 50-60 years who received an inactivated influenza vaccine. Donor details come from another sample of the same person, matched by shared clones.

The chain has TRBV28 and TRBJ2-7; D not resolved. V was cut by 6 bases and J by 2 bases, with 14 bases left in between. The CDR3 contains 14 residues. Germline loops: CDR1 MDHEN, CDR2 SYDVKM. CDR3 DNA sequence: TGTGCCAGCAGAACATGGGCGGATCCCTACGAGCAGTACTTC. Protein product: CASRTWADPYEQYF.

The sample holds a few counts of this clonotype. The rearrangement joins TRBV3-1 to TRBJ1-5; D is undetermined. This CDR3 has 15 amino acids. CDR1 and CDR2 (germline): LGHDT, YNNKEL (reference sequence). The V and J ends lost 0 bases and 7 bases respectively, with 13 bases between them. The CDR3 loop reads CASSQDGRVYQPQHF. The CDR3 region has the DNA TGTGCCAGCAGCCAAGATGGCAGAGTGTACCAGCCCCAGCATTTT.